A single sample is the source of the 13 T cell receptor beta chains below, sequenced in a study of T-cell reconstitution after alpha-beta-depleted transplantation in children. The TCRbeta library was prepared with unique molecular identifiers. TCRdb processed the PCR reads anew with MiXCR; each CDR3 protein has one entry. The sample records about 370,000 distinct CDR3 sequences, roughly 22% being singletons. Sequences were derived from PBMCs from the stem cell graft donor, sampled from the stem cell graft. All receptors come from a human donor who donated a stem cell graft to a child with acute myeloid leukemia.

This clonotype appeared a few times. The chain uses TRBV5-1 and TRBJ1-1, with 8 bases identical to TRBD1. Looked up from germline, CDR1 is SGHRS and CDR2 is YFSETQ. The trim removed 0 bases at V and 2 bases at J, leaving 3 bases unmatched. The CDR3 covers 15 residues. In DNA, the CDR3 is TGCGCCAGCAGCTTGGCCGACAGGGGTAACACTGAAGCTTTCTTT. This codes for CASSLADRGNTEAFF.

A single count supports this clonotype. The V gene is TRBV4-1, the J gene TRBJ2-7; D remains unclear. The CDR3 runs to 13 residues. CDR1 and CDR2 from the germline V gene are MGHRA and YSYEKL. Between the trimmed V and J ends, which lost 4 bases and 5 bases, there was a span of 12 bases. The CDR3 nucleotides read TGCGCCAGCAGCCCGCGAGTGTGGGACGAGCAGTACTTC. This sequence encodes CASSPRVWDEQYF.

The rearrangement joins TRBV10-3 to TRBJ2-1; possible D gene TRBD1, 6 bases. The CDR3 runs to 14 residues. Trimming removed 5 bases from V and 7 bases from J, with 15 bases in between. Per the germline V gene, CDR1 is ENHRY and CDR2 is SYGVKD. The CDR3 here is CAISLSRGRNEQFF. The CDR3 coding sequence is TGTGCCATCAGTCTTTCCAGGGGTAGGAATGAGCAGTTCTTC.

The V call is TRBV10-3, the J call TRBJ2-1; D is perhaps TRBD2 (6 bases). CDR3 length equals 13 residues. Trimming left V 9 bases short and J 6 bases short, with 15 bases between. CDR1 ENHRY and CDR2 SYGVKD come from the germline V gene. CDR3 DNA sequence: TGTGCCATTTTTGTTGGGGGACTCAATGAGCAGTTCTTC. This gives the protein CAIFVGGLNEQFF.

This rearrangement joins TRBV15 to TRBJ2-3; no definite D call. Per germline, CDR1 LNHNV and CDR2 YYDKDF (reference sequence). CDR3 length equals 14 residues. The V and J ends lost 3 bases and 4 bases respectively, with 11 bases between them. As DNA, the CDR3 is TGTGCCACCAGCAGGGCGGACCAGGCAGATACGCAGTATTTT. Protein sequence: CATSRADQADTQYF.

This clonotype was detected a few times. CDR3 loop: CATSREKWLESYEQYF. The CDR3 nucleotides are TGTGCCACCAGCAGAGAAAAGTGGCTGGAATCCTACGAGCAGTACTTC. The chain has TRBV15 and TRBJ2-7; no clear D gene. The CDR3 contains 16 residues. The V gene lost 0 bases and the J gene lost 1 base, with 13 bases spanning the gap. Germline V lookup: CDR1 LNHNV, CDR2 YYDKDF (reference sequence).

This clonotype has a handful of counts. This chain links TRBV28 with TRBJ2-7; D gene ambiguous. Between the trimmed V and J ends, which lost 3 bases and 3 bases, there was a span of 15 bases. CDR3 length: 15 residues. Germline loops: CDR1 MDHEN, CDR2 SYDVKM. The CDR3 loop is CASSLVLLRGYEQYF. The CDR3 DNA reads TGTGCCAGCAGTTTGGTACTGCTACGAGGCTACGAGCAGTACTTC.

V usage is TRBV15 and J usage is TRBJ2-1, with D unresolved. Trimming left V 3 bases short and J 1 base short, with 13 bases between. The germline gives CDR1 LNHNV, CDR2 YYDKDF (reference sequence). The CDR3 runs to 16 residues. The CDR3: CATSRHLDSSYNEQFF. The CDR3, as DNA: TGTGCCACCAGCAGGCACCTAGATTCGTCCTACAATGAGCAGTTCTTC.

This clonotype was counted between two and nine times. This chain connects TRBV20-1 to TRBJ2-7; 7 bases line up with TRBD1. Germline assignment: CDR1 DFQATT and CDR2 SNEGSKA (reference sequence). With V trimmed by 0 bases and J by 2 bases, 10 bases remained unmatched. This CDR3 is 16 amino acids long. CDR3 nucleotide sequence: TGCAGTGCTAGAGAGCCCGAGGGTGACAGGGCCTACGAGCAGTACTTC. This gives the protein CSAREPEGDRAYEQYF.

This sequence joins TRBV2 and TRBJ2-5, with TRBD2 matching over 8 bases. The J segment lost 4 bases and the V segment lost 4 bases, leaving 5 bases of the junction unmatched. CDR1 SNHLY and CDR2 FYNNEI come from the germline V gene. This CDR3 spans 14 amino acids. As DNA, the CDR3 is TGTGCCAGCAGTGGAGGGACTAGGGCAGAGACCCAGTACTTC. Translated: CASSGGTRAETQYF. The variable domain in full, with the rest retrieved from reference TRBV2 and TRBJ2-5, is EPEVTQTPSHQVTQMGQEVILRCVPISNHLYFYWYRQILGQKVEFLVSFYNNEISEKSEIFDDQFSVERPDGSNFTLKIRSTKLEDSAMYFCASSGGTRAETQYFGPGTRLLVL.

The table lists this clonotype with a few counts. This chain joins TRBV12-3 or TRBV12-4 and TRBJ2-7; perhaps TRBD2 as D (5 bases). The CDR3 consists of 17 residues. Trimming took off 2 bases at V and 3 bases at J, with 20 bases between the two ends. CDR3 amino acids: CASSLLYLGDALYEQYF. The DNA of the CDR3 is TGTGCCAGCAGTTTACTCTATTTGGGAGACGCCCTCTACGAGCAGTACTTC.

The chain recombines TRBV4-1 with TRBJ2-1; D unresolved. This CDR3 comprises 15 residues. Per the germline V gene, CDR1 is MGHRA and CDR2 is YSYEKL. The V and J ends lost 1 base and 6 bases respectively, with 13 bases between them. CDR3 sequence: CASSQGPGSGNEQFF. For the CDR3, the DNA is TGCGCCAGCAGCCAAGGTCCGGGCTCGGGCAATGAGCAGTTCTTC.

This clonotype has ten or more counts. V is TRBV30 and J is TRBJ2-7; D is perhaps TRBD2 (6 bases). Per the germline V gene, CDR1 is GTSNPN and CDR2 is SVGIG (reference sequence). This CDR3 has 15 residues. The V end lost 1 base, the J end lost 2 bases, and 15 bases lay between the germline ends. CDR3 sequence (DNA): TGTGCCTGGAGTGCCCCATGGCGGGGTACCTACGAGCAGTACTTC. Amino acid sequence: CAWSAPWRGTYEQYF.